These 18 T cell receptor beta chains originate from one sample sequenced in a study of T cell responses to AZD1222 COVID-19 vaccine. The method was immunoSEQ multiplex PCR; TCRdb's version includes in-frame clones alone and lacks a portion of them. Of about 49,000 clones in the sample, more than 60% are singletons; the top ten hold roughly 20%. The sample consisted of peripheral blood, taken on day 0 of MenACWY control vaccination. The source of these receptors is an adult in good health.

CDR3 sequence reads: CAIRDSGNNSPLHF. The CDR3 nucleotides read TGTGCCATCAGGGACAGCGGCAATAATTCACCCCTCCACTTT. V gene TRBV10-3 combines with J gene TRBJ1-6; D may be TRBD1 (6 bases). The CDR3 spans 14 residues. Germline V gene lookup returns CDR1 ENHRY and CDR2 SYGVKD. V gave up 6 bases and J gave up 5 bases, with 11 bases separating them.

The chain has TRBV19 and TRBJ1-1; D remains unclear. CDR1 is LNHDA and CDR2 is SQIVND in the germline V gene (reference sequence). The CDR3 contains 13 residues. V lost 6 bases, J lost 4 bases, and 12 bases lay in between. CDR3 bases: TGTGCCAGTAGATACGACGTAGTCACTGAAGCTTTCTTT. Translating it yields CASRYDVVTEAFF.

The CDR3: CASSESRVVNEQYF. In DNA form, the CDR3 reads TGCGCCAGCAGTGAGTCCAGGGTGGTCAACGAGCAGTACTTC. The chain is built from TRBV10-2 and TRBJ2-7; D perhaps matches TRBD1 (5 bases). The germline V gene has CDR1 WSHSY and CDR2 SAAADI. The CDR3 covers 14 residues. V lost 0 bases and J lost 5, with 11 bases in between.

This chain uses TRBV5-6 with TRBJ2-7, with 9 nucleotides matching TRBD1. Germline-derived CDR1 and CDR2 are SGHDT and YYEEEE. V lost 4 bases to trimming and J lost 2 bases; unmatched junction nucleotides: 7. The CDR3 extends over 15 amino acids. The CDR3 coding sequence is TGTGCCAGCAGCCCCGGGACAGGGTTAGCCTACGAGCAGTACTTC. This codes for CASSPGTGLAYEQYF.

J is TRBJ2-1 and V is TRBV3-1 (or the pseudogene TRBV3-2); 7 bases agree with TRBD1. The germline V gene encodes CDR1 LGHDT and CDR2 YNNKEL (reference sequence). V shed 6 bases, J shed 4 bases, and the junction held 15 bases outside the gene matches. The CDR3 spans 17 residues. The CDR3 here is CASSHPERQGPYNEQFF. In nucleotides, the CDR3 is TGTGCCAGCAGTCACCCTGAAAGACAGGGACCGTACAATGAGCAGTTCTTC.

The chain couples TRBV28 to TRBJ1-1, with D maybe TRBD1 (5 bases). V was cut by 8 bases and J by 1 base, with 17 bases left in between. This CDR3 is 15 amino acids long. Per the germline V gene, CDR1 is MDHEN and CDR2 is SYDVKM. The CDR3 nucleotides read TGTGCCAGCTCGGGGGTTCGGAGTGGGAACACTGAAGCTTTCTTT. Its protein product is CASSGVRSGNTEAFF.

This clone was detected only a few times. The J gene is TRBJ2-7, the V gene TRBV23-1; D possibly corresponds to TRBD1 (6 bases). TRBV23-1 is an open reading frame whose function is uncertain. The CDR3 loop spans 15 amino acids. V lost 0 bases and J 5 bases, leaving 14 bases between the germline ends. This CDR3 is CASSQSTLQGNEQYF. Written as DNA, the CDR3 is TGCGCCAGCAGTCAATCGACATTGCAGGGGAACGAGCAGTACTTC.

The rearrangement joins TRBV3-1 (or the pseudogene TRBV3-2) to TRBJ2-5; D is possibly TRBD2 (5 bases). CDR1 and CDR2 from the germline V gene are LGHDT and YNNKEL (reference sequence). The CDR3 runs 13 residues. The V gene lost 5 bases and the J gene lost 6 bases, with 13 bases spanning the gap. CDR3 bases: TGTGCCAGCAGCTCAGAGACGGGAAAGACCCAGTACTTC. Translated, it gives CASSSETGKTQYF.

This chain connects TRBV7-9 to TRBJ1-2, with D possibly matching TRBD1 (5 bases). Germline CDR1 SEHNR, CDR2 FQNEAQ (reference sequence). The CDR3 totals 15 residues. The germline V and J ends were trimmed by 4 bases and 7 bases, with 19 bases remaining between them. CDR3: CASSSNLRDPRGYTF. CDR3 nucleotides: TGTGCCAGCAGCTCAAATCTCCGGGACCCACGTGGCTACACCTTC.

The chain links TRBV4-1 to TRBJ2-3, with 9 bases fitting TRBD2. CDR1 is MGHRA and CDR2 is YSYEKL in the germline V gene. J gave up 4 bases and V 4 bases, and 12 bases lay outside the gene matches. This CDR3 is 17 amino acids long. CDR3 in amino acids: CASSPWGGGRGADTQYF. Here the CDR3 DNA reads TGCGCCAGCAGCCCCTGGGGAGGCGGGAGGGGGGCAGATACGCAGTATTTT.

DNA of the CDR3: TGTGCCAGCAGCCAATATAGAGGGCGTCGCTACGAGCAGTACTTC. Translated: CASSQYRGRRYEQYF. The chain uses TRBV4-2 and TRBJ2-7; possibly TRBD2 for D (5 bases). V was shortened by 2 bases and J by 3 bases, with 14 bases between the two germline ends. This CDR3 is built from 15 residues. Germline V CDR1 and CDR2: LGHNA, YNFKEQ.

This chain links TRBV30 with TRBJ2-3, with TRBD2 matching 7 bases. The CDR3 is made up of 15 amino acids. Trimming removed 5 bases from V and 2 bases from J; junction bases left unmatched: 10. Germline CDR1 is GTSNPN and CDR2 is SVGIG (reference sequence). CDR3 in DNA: TGTGCCTGGGTCAGAAGCGGGGCAAACACAGATACGCAGTATTTT. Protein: CAWVRSGANTDTQYF.

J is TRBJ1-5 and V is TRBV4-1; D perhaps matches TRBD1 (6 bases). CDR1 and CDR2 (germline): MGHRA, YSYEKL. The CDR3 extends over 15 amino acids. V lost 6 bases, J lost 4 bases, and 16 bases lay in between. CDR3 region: CASSRRQAPNQPQHF. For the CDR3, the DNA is TGCGCCAGCAGTCGTAGACAGGCCCCTAATCAGCCCCAGCATTTT.

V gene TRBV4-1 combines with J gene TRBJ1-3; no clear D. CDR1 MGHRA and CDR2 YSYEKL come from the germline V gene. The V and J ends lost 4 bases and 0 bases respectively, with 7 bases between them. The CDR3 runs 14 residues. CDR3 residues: CASSRKSSGNTIYF. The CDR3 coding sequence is TGCGCCAGCAGCCGAAAGAGCTCTGGAAACACCATATATTTT.

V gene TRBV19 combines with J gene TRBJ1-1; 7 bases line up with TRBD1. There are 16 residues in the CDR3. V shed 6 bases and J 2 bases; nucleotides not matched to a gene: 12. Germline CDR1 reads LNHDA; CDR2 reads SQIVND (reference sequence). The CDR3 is CASSRIGQAFNTEAFF. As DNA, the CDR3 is TGTGCCAGTAGCCGTATAGGACAGGCGTTTAACACTGAAGCTTTCTTT.

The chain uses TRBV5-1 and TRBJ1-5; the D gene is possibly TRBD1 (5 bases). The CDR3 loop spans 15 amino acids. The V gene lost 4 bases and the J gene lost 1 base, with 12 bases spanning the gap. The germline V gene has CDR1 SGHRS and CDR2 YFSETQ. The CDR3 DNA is TGCGCCAGCAGCCCGACCCAGGGAAGCAATCAGCCCCAGCATTTT. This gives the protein CASSPTQGSNQPQHF.

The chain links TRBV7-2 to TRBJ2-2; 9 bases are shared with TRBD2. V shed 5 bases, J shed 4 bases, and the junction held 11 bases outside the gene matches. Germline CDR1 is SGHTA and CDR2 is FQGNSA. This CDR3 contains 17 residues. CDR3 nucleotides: TGTGCCAGCAGCAGAGCTGCGGGGGGGCAGGGCACCGGGGAGCTGTTTTTT. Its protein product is CASSRAAGGQGTGELFF.

The CDR3: CASSVETSGSPGELFF. The CDR3 coding sequence is TGTGCCAGCAGCGTAGAGACTAGCGGGAGTCCCGGGGAGCTGTTTTTT. The genes are TRBV9 and TRBJ2-2; TRBD2 matches at 12 bases. This CDR3 is 16 amino acids long. V lost 0 bases and J lost 6; bases outside the gene matches: 3. Germline lookup yields CDR1 SGDLS and CDR2 YYNGEE.